These 30 T cell receptor beta chains came from one sample sequenced in a study of T cell responses to AZD1222 COVID-19 vaccine. Sequencing used immunoSEQ multiplex PCR; TCRdb keeps in-frame clones, though not all of them. In the table there are about 260,000 clones, approximately 93% of which are singletons. This sample comprised peripheral blood, obtained on day 0 of AZD1222 vaccination. Receptors originate from an adult in good health.

The V and J genes are TRBV19 and TRBJ2-7; 7 bases fit TRBD1. This CDR3 contains 12 residues. Germline CDR1 and CDR2: LNHDA and SQIVND (reference sequence). The CDR3 DNA reads TGTGCGTTCAAACAGGGGAACTACGAGCAGTACTTC. Translated, it gives CAFKQGNYEQYF.

The chain recombines TRBV11-2 with TRBJ2-5; weak D call: TRBD1 (5 bases). The CDR3 sequence is 13 residues long. Deletions cut 5 bases from V and 4 bases from J, with 11 bases between. CDR1 and CDR2 (germline): SGHAT, FQNNGV. This CDR3 is CASSPGPRETQYF. The CDR3 DNA follows: TGTGCCAGCAGCCCAGGGCCTAGAGAGACCCAGTACTTC.

The chain combines TRBV27 with TRBJ1-5, with D uncertain. V was trimmed by 8 bases and J by 2 bases, leaving 7 bases between them. The CDR3 contains 12 residues. CDR1 MNHEY and CDR2 SMNVEV come from the germline V gene (reference sequence). The CDR3 DNA is TGTGCCAGCGAAGGACGCAATCAGCCCCAGCATTTT. It translates to CASEGRNQPQHF.

The J gene is TRBJ1-5, the V gene TRBV10-3; D ambiguous. In germline, CDR1 is ENHRY, CDR2 SYGVKD. Deletions cut 3 bases from V and 3 bases from J, with 9 bases between. The CDR3 totals 14 residues. The CDR3: CAISESFNNQPQHF. The CDR3 coding sequence is TGTGCCATCAGTGAATCCTTTAACAATCAGCCCCAGCATTTT.

The table lists this clone with a count of one. J is TRBJ2-5 and V is TRBV7-8; D perhaps matches TRBD1 (5 bases). The CDR3 sequence is 13 residues long. V gave up 5 bases and J gave up 2 bases, with 9 bases separating them. CDR1 and CDR2 (germline): SGHVS, FQNEAQ. The CDR3 DNA follows: TGTGCCAGCAGCCGAGACAGACAAGAGACCCAGTACTTC. This codes for CASSRDRQETQYF.

The rearrangement uses TRBV7-9 and TRBJ2-5; no reliable D call. The V gene's germline CDR1 is SEHNR and CDR2 FQNEAQ (reference sequence). Trimming removed 2 bases from V and 10 bases from J, with 8 bases in between. The CDR3 extends over 11 amino acids. For the CDR3, the DNA is TGTGCCAGCAGCTTAACCCCGATCCAGTACTTC. Translating it yields CASSLTPIQYF.

V gene TRBV4-3 combines with J gene TRBJ2-3, with TRBD2 matching 8 bases. V lost 2 bases and J lost 2; bases outside the gene matches: 12. The CDR3 is 18 residues long. CDR1 is LGHNA and CDR2 is YSLEER in the germline V gene. CDR3: CASSQKRGTGGDTDTQYF. As DNA, the CDR3 is TGCGCCAGCAGCCAAAAGCGAGGGACGGGGGGGGACACAGATACGCAGTATTTT.

V gene TRBV29-1 combines with J gene TRBJ2-7, with 12 nucleotides matching TRBD1. Germline V CDR1 and CDR2: SQVTM, ANQGSEA. This CDR3 is built from 13 residues. V shed 3 bases and J 7 bases; nucleotides not matched to a gene: 4. The CDR3 DNA sequence: TGCAGCGTTGAGGGACAGGGGGCGCGAGAGCAGTACTTC. It is translated as CSVEGQGAREQYF.

This chain links TRBV28 with TRBJ1-5; D might be TRBD1 (5 bases). The germline CDR1 and CDR2 sequences are MDHEN and SYDVKM. V gave up 5 bases and J gave up 2 bases, with 13 bases separating them. The CDR3 totals 15 residues. CDR3 nucleotide sequence: TGTGCCAGCAGTCTCCCCCCGGGGCGCAATCAGCCCCAGCATTTT. Amino acid sequence: CASSLPPGRNQPQHF.

The CDR3 reads CASSPGRTDTQYF. CDR3 DNA sequence: TGTGCCAGCTCGCCCGGCAGGACAGATACGCAGTATTTT. J is TRBJ2-3 and V is TRBV18, with no clear D. CDR3 length: 13 amino acids. The germline V gene encodes CDR1 KGHSH and CDR2 LQKENI. V lost 6 bases, J lost 3 bases, and 10 bases lay in between.

V is TRBV28 and J is TRBJ1-2; no clear D. Germline V CDR1 and CDR2: MDHEN, SYDVKM. The CDR3 is 14 amino acids. The germline V and J ends were trimmed by 2 bases and 2 bases, with 9 bases remaining between them. CDR3 nucleotide sequence: TGTGCCAGCAGTTTACGACACGGAAACTATGGCTACACCTTC. It translates to CASSLRHGNYGYTF.

This rearrangement joins TRBV10-3 to TRBJ1-2; perhaps TRBD1 as D (6 bases). Deletions cut 0 bases from V and 6 bases from J, with 11 bases between. Germline V gene data show CDR1 as ENHRY and CDR2 as SYGVKD. The CDR3 is made up of 14 amino acids. The CDR3 coding sequence is TGTGCCATCAGTGAGTCCTACAGGGTGGATGGCTACACCTTC. It encodes CAISESYRVDGYTF.

The chain employs TRBV6-2 or TRBV6-3 and TRBJ2-1, with D possibly TRBD2 on 6 matching bases. The germline V and J ends were trimmed by 5 bases and 7 bases, with 18 bases remaining between them. Germline assignment: CDR1 MNHEY and CDR2 SVGEGT. There are 15 residues in the CDR3. The CDR3 loop reads CASSRAGDGGNEQFF. The CDR3 nucleotides read TGTGCCAGCAGTCGAGCGGGTGATGGAGGGAATGAGCAGTTCTTC.

This clone has a single count. The chain is built from TRBV10-3 and TRBJ2-1; TRBD2 aligns across 7 bases. The CDR3 covers 15 residues. CDR1 is ENHRY and CDR2 is SYGVKD in the germline V gene. J was trimmed by 8 bases and V by 0 bases; bases with no gene match: 7. The CDR3 DNA reads TGTGCCATCAGTGAGTCAAGGGACTACTGGGATGAGCAGTTCTTC. It specifies CAISESRDYWDEQFF.

This clone was found a few times. As DNA, the CDR3 is TGTGCCAGCAGCGTCGGGGCCATGGGCGGGGAGCTGTTTTTT. It yields the protein CASSVGAMGGELFF. The genes are TRBV7-3 and TRBJ2-2; D may match TRBD1 or TRBD2 (5 bases each). CDR1 and CDR2 (germline): SGHTA, FQGTGA. Trimming left V 5 bases short and J 7 bases short, with 14 bases between. CDR3 length: 14 residues.

The chain carries TRBV10-3 and TRBJ1-1; D ambiguous. Trimming cost V 3 bases and J 2 bases, with 10 bases left between them. Germline V lookup: CDR1 ENHRY, CDR2 SYGVKD. The CDR3 spans 14 residues. Here the CDR3 DNA reads TGTGCCATCAGTGACAAGGTCTTCAACACTGAAGCTTTCTTT. Protein: CAISDKVFNTEAFF.

V is TRBV3-1 (or the pseudogene TRBV3-2) and J is TRBJ2-7; D may be TRBD1 (6 bases). The CDR3 totals 14 residues. Trimming left V 3 bases short and J 5 bases short, with 14 bases between. Germline V lookup: CDR1 LGHDT, CDR2 YNNKEL (reference sequence). The CDR3 bases are TGTGCCAGCAGCCACTCTTCCAGGGGCGACGAGCAGTACTTC. The encoded protein is CASSHSSRGDEQYF.

The chain has TRBV7-2 and TRBJ2-7; 11 nucleotides agree with TRBD2. With 4 bases clipped from V and 5 bases from J, the junction kept 13 bases outside the gene matches. Germline lookup yields CDR1 SGHTA and CDR2 FQGNSA. This CDR3 has 17 amino acids. CDR3 region: CASSSQVASGRRNEQYF. CDR3 nucleotides: TGTGCCAGCAGCTCCCAGGTGGCTAGCGGGAGGCGAAACGAGCAGTACTTC.

The genes are TRBV2 and TRBJ1-5; D is perhaps TRBD1 (6 bases). There are 15 residues in the CDR3. Germline V gene sequence: CDR1 SNHLY, CDR2 FYNNEI. V shed 4 bases and J shed 0 bases, with 10 bases lying between them. The CDR3 loop is CASSGTDYSNQPQHF. Here the CDR3 DNA reads TGTGCCAGCAGTGGGACAGATTATAGCAATCAGCCCCAGCATTTT.

The rearrangement uses TRBV2 and TRBJ2-7, with D unclear. The CDR3 is 17 amino acids. Trimming took 0 bases from V and 2 from J, leaving 17 bases between them. CDR1 is SNHLY, CDR2 FYNNEI, per germline. CDR3: CASSEAMTHRMPYEQYF. DNA for the CDR3: TGTGCCAGCAGTGAAGCTATGACGCATCGAATGCCCTACGAGCAGTACTTC.

This chain joins TRBV28 and TRBJ2-7; 9 positions agree with TRBD1. Germline CDR1 and CDR2: MDHEN and SYDVKM. The V gene end was trimmed by 1 base and the J gene end by 2 bases; junction bases not matched to a gene: 6. The CDR3 runs 16 residues. The CDR3: CASSLLRQGGAYEQYF. The CDR3 DNA reads as TGTGCCAGCAGTTTATTGCGACAGGGGGGGGCCTACGAGCAGTACTTC.

The rearrangement links TRBV3-1 (or the pseudogene TRBV3-2) to TRBJ1-1; D perhaps matches TRBD1 (6 bases). The CDR3 runs 15 residues. Germline CDR1 and CDR2: LGHDT and YNNKEL (reference sequence). Trimming took 0 bases from V and 10 from J, leaving 18 bases between them. CDR3 sequence: CASSQDLRGSSGAFF. The CDR3 nucleotides read TGTGCCAGCAGCCAAGATCTCAGGGGCTCATCGGGAGCTTTCTTT.

V and J are TRBV6-1 and TRBJ1-2; possibly TRBD1 for D (6 bases). Trimming shortened V by 3 bases and J by 2 bases, and 10 bases separated the two germline ends. Germline loops: CDR1 MNHNS, CDR2 SASEGT. This CDR3 contains 14 residues. Here the CDR3 reads CASSDPGGNYGYTF. CDR3 bases: TGTGCCAGCAGTGACCCCGGGGGCAACTATGGCTACACCTTC.

J is TRBJ1-2 and V is TRBV3-1 (or the pseudogene TRBV3-2); no clear D gene. The CDR3 has 15 residues. V was cut by 1 base and J by 0 bases, with 9 bases left in between. The germline gives CDR1 LGHDT, CDR2 YNNKEL (reference sequence). CDR3 in DNA: TGTGCCAGCAGCCAAGTTGGGGTGTCTAACTATGGCTACACCTTC. It specifies CASSQVGVSNYGYTF.

The chain couples TRBV5-6 to TRBJ1-2, with a weak D call TRBD1 (5 bases). The germline V and J ends were trimmed by 4 bases and 6 bases, with 13 bases remaining between them. Germline V gene data show CDR1 as SGHDT and CDR2 as YYEEEE. The CDR3 totals 13 residues. As DNA, the CDR3 is TGTGCCAGCAGCCGCCCAGGGAAGGATGGCTACACCTTC. This gives the protein CASSRPGKDGYTF.

The gene calls are TRBV19 and TRBJ1-1, with D perhaps TRBD1 (6 bases). The CDR3 runs 15 residues. V was trimmed by 9 bases and J by 0 bases, leaving 17 bases between them. Germline lookup yields CDR1 LNHDA and CDR2 SQIVND (reference sequence). DNA of the CDR3: TGTGCCAGCAACAGGGCCGTCGAGATGAACACTGAAGCTTTCTTT. Translated, it gives CASNRAVEMNTEAFF.

On this clone: This CDR3 is also generated by other DNA sequences in the sample. The chain recombines TRBV5-1 with TRBJ2-5; tentatively, D is TRBD2 (5 bases). This CDR3 region has 14 residues. Germline values: CDR1 SGHRS, CDR2 YFSETQ. Deletions cut 0 bases from V and 2 bases from J, with 8 bases between. This CDR3 is CASSLGGVQETQYF. CDR3 nucleotide sequence: TGCGCCAGCAGCTTGGGGGGAGTACAAGAGACCCAGTACTTC.

The rearrangement links TRBV19 to TRBJ2-2, with TRBD1 matching over 9 bases. The junction had 3 bases not matched to a gene; V was cut back by 2 bases and J by 5 bases. Germline CDR1 is LNHDA and CDR2 is SQIVND (reference sequence). The CDR3 sequence is 15 residues long. The CDR3 nucleotides read TGTGCCAGTAGTATATGGGGGACAGGGACCGGGGAGCTGTTTTTT. Protein product: CASSIWGTGTGELFF.

The J gene is TRBJ2-5, the V gene TRBV11-2, with D perhaps matching TRBD1 (5 bases). This CDR3 is 14 amino acids long. The V gene lost 0 bases and the J gene lost 4 bases, with 9 bases spanning the gap. The germline V gene has CDR1 SGHAT and CDR2 FQNNGV. The CDR3 bases are TGTGCCAGCAGCTTAGATCATCAGGGAGAGACCCAGTACTTC. As protein: CASSLDHQGETQYF.

To note about this clone: The sample contains more than one DNA sequence encoding this CDR3. The chain couples TRBV28 to TRBJ1-3; D may be TRBD1 (6 bases). The CDR3 is made up of 14 amino acids. CDR1 is MDHEN, CDR2 SYDVKM, per germline. The V and J ends lost 4 bases and 1 base respectively, with 8 bases between them. The CDR3 sequence: CASSSTGSGNTIYF. The CDR3 DNA follows: TGTGCCAGCAGTTCTACAGGGTCTGGAAACACCATATATTTT. The full variable domain, with the rest looked up from reference TRBV28 and TRBJ1-3, is DVKVTQSSRYLVKRTGEKVFLECVQDMDHENMFWYRQDPGLGLRLIYFSYDVKMKEKGDIPEGYSVSREKKERFSLILESASTNQTSMYLCASSSTGSGNTIYFGEGSWLTVV.